A selection of T cell receptor beta chains follows, all from one sample in a study of CXCR3-negative and CXCR3-positive naive CD8 T cells. One entry per CDR3 protein, without DNA, is what TCRdb gives after re-calling the 5' RACE reads. The sample has about 150,000 distinct CDR3 sequences; the top ten hold nearly 0.5%. Sequencing input: naive CXCR3+ CD8+ T cells from blood. These receptors all stem from a human donor in good health. Some clones in this sample may be carry-over from other donors' samples. Each CDR3 is given with its conserved first and last residue.

len: 18; v_gene: TRBV4-2; j_gene: TRBJ2-2; CDR3aa: CASSQLISGGAYTGELFF
len: 14; v_gene: TRBV12-3/TRBV12-4; j_gene: TRBJ2-5; CDR3aa: CASSLVGGLETQYF
len: 12; v_gene: TRBV12-3/TRBV12-4; j_gene: TRBJ2-1; CDR3aa: CASSPDLYEQFF
len: 18; v_gene: TRBV7-9; j_gene: TRBJ2-1; CDR3aa: CASSQLERGGMAHNEQFF
len: 14; v_gene: TRBV23-1; j_gene: TRBJ2-5; CDR3aa: CASRPRGPQETQYF
len: 16; v_gene: TRBV28; j_gene: TRBJ2-1; CDR3aa: CASSYRLAGLYNEQFF
len: 14; v_gene: TRBV7-7; j_gene: TRBJ2-7; CDR3aa: CASSPGQSSYEQYF
len: 14; v_gene: TRBV12-3/TRBV12-4; j_gene: TRBJ1-2; CDR3aa: CASSLKAPNYGYTF
len: 19; v_gene: TRBV4-3; j_gene: TRBJ2-7; CDR3aa: CASSQAPLLGTGKTYEQYF
len: 13; v_gene: TRBV29-1; j_gene: TRBJ2-2; CDR3aa: CSSRDPNTGELFF
len: 17; v_gene: TRBV4-3; j_gene: TRBJ2-1; CDR3aa: CASSRTLAGGSYNEQFF
len: 16; v_gene: TRBV7-9; j_gene: TRBJ1-1; CDR3aa: CASSLAGLPDIAEAFF
len: 15; v_gene: TRBV28; j_gene: TRBJ2-2; CDR3aa: CASSFLGVWSGELLF
len: 14; v_gene: TRBV7-9; j_gene: TRBJ2-1; CDR3aa: CASSQVGAYNEQFF
len: 14; v_gene: TRBV7-9; j_gene: TRBJ2-7; CDR3aa: CASSASGTHYEQYF
len: 15; v_gene: TRBV15; j_gene: TRBJ2-1; CDR3aa: CATSISRLVIEEQFF
len: 14; v_gene: TRBV20-1; j_gene: TRBJ2-7; CDR3aa: CSAPPLAGNYEQYF
len: 13; v_gene: TRBV29-1; j_gene: TRBJ2-7; CDR3aa: CSVEGTGAYEQYF
len: 13; v_gene: TRBV25-1; j_gene: TRBJ1-1; CDR3aa: CASSGGDNTEAFF
len: 15; v_gene: TRBV4-1; j_gene: TRBJ2-1; CDR3aa: CASSQSGFGYNEQFF
len: 14; v_gene: TRBV20-1; j_gene: TRBJ2-7; CDR3aa: CSARDVGGEYEQYF
len: 14; v_gene: TRBV23-1; j_gene: TRBJ2-1; CDR3aa: CASSPDLAHNEQFF
len: 11; v_gene: TRBV12-3/TRBV12-4; j_gene: TRBJ1-2; CDR3aa: CAVEGTNGYTF
len: 19; v_gene: TRBV7-9; j_gene: TRBJ2-1; CDR3aa: CASSRPHRAPGLDYNEQFF
len: 14; v_gene: TRBV7-2; j_gene: TRBJ2-7; CDR3aa: CASSYARGVHEQYF
len: 16; v_gene: TRBV7-9; j_gene: TRBJ2-7; CDR3aa: CASSPWTSGRNDEQYF